This section outlines one T cell receptor (beta chain) sequence together with its context. This clonotype was seen many times. The target of this receptor is not known. No base quality information exists; no much larger clone differs at one position. V loses 4 bases at its end and J loses 4 bases; junction bases beyond the gene matches: 7. Per the germline V gene (reference sequence), DFQATT is the CDR1 and SNEGSKA is the CDR2. Reading from cysteine to phenylalanine, the CDR3 counts 14 amino acids. The CDR3 DNA has 42 bases and is translated from base 1. TCR beta CDR3 regions were amplified from RNA transcripts. For the first round of RT-PCR on the TCR CDR3, the HTBI primer set was used together with the Qiagen OneStep RT-PCR kit. A second multiplex PCR round built the libraries, followed by size selection and purification. Sequencing of the libraries was done on an Illumina HiSeq2000 using paired-end 100 bp reads. Per the authors' processing: SOAPnuke was used to process the raw data, throwing out any read that contained adapters or uncalled bases, had a mean Phred below 15, or lacked an exact constant-primer or identifier match. High-quality paired reads were merged using COPE v1.2.5, and each unique nucleotide sequence was defined as a clonotype. MiTCR v1.1 was used to align clonotypes to the IMGT TRBV, TRBD and TRBJ reference segments. Analysis was restricted to V-J combinations with a frequency above 0.0001, which covered 99% to 99.2% of repertoires. A TCS score was defined as the ratio of F50 (clonal expansion) to E x V (chaos), with BLOSUM62-based TCRdist applied between CDR3 peptides within each V-J. Welch's t-statistics and random forest reduced fewer than 600 V-J features to 10 to 15, which were used in a naive Bayes classifier (R e1071). Using fastp at Q25 and MiXCR, TCRdb reprocessed the public reads and kept productive beta chains. Rows are unified per CDR3 protein, each entry keeping the most common DNA and genes. These V and J calls derive from TCRdb rather than the authors' analysis. The sample profile shows 500,000 to 750,000 distinct CDR3 sequences; less than 20% of them were found once. The ten most abundant clones make up around 6.6% of the sample.

This record comes from a study of T cells in Graves' hyperthyroidism and ophthalmopathy (dated by TCRdb to the late 2010s). Concerning the study at large: Peripheral blood samples were taken at initial diagnosis, before any treatment was given. The study also compared thyroid tissue and blood T-cell repertoires from several Graves' hyperthyroidism patients. Prospective prediction of ophthalmopathy was tested in an independent validation cohort consisting of 18 to 20 hyperthyroidism patients and approximately 16 patients who later progressed to ophthalmopathy. To identify distinguishing TCR V-J signatures, a discovery cohort of about 100 patients was used, comprising some 45 with Graves' ophthalmopathy and roughly 60 with stable Graves' hyperthyroidism. After blood sampling, hyperthyroidism patients were treated with methimazole at a starting dose of 30 mg daily, and ophthalmopathy patients were treated with high-dose intravenous methylprednisolone. TCR Vbeta CDR3 sequencing of around 130 peripheral blood samples (more than 40 ophthalmopathy, 75 to 85 hyperthyroidism and some 17 progressor patients) is reported in the paper. For training and testing, the 95 to 100 patients in the discovery cohort were randomly divided in a 7:3 ratio.

Results and caveats for the whole study, not just this receptor: Sample size was not statistically predetermined, and blinding of investigators to group allocation was not performed. Blood samples also contained most of the expanded thyroid clonotypes (frequency above 0.001), which suggests that blood repertoires may reflect thyroid immune responses. In cross-validation, a model built on a 13 V-J signature told ophthalmopathy apart from stable hyperthyroidism with approximately 90% sensitivity and about 81% specificity, and in testing the same model reached 80%/75%. In validation, the model predicted progression to ophthalmopathy with roughly 66% sensitivity and 72% to 85% specificity, a median of 6.5 months before onset.

A patient counted as having stable Graves' hyperthyroidism if no progression to ophthalmopathy occurred over 18 months of follow-up. Hyperthyroidism patients were newly diagnosed, with disease duration under 2 months, and aged 18 to 65 years. Exclusion was applied to patients with uncontrolled infections, other autoimmune diseases, pregnancy or lactation. Diagnoses relied on clinical symptoms, serum thyroxine and TRAb, thyroid ultrasound and orbital computed tomography. PBMCs were isolated from more than 9 ml of fresh peripheral blood by Ficoll-Paque density gradient centrifugation. Trizol reagent was used to extract total RNA, and RNA quality was then checked on an Agilent 2100 Bioanalyzer.

The origin of this receptor is a woman in her thirties with Graves' hyperthyroidism. Material for sequencing was blood. The chain is made from TRBV20-1 and TRBJ1-5; TRBD1 agrees with 7 junctional bases. The sequenced DNA: TGCAGTGCTAACAGGGGTTGGCCAAATCAGCCCCAGCATTTT. This sequence encodes CSANRGWPNQPQHF.